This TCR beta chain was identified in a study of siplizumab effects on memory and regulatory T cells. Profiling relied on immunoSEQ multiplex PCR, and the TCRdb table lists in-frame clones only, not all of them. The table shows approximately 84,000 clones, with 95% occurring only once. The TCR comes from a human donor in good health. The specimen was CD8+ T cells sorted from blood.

The DNA for the CDR3 is TGTGCCAGTAGTATAAGGTTTGGACGGAGTGATGAGGTGTTTTTT. Translating gives CASSIRFGRSDEVFF. This chain connects TRBV19 to TRBJ1-4; D uncertain. Germline values: CDR1 LNHDA, CDR2 SQIVND (reference sequence). Trimming took 2 bases from V and 15 from J, leaving 22 bases between them. This CDR3 comprises 15 residues.